Sequencing of this T cell receptor beta chain was carried out in a study of cytomegalovirus exposure and HLA in healthy donors. Findings and limits, study-wide: The only immune exposure information that was available was CMV serostatus.

As concerns this clone: No antigen is known for it.

The germline V and J ends were trimmed by 4 bases and 4 bases, with 26 bases remaining between them. The germline V gene encodes CDR1 SGHDN and CDR2 FVKESK. This CDR3 has 19 amino acids. PCR was performed using 60 Vbeta and 13 Jbeta primers. The assay was immunoSEQ multiplex PCR, and TCRdb's table has in-frame clones only and misses some. The top ten clones hold 2% to 2.5% of a sample with about 88,000 clones, about nine tenths of them seen once. The chain employs TRBV14 and TRBJ2-1; weak D call: TRBD2 (6 bases). Specimen: PBMCs. The receptor was isolated from a man younger than 30 in good health and CMV-seronegative. The CDR3 sequence: CASSPTKGSSARGYNEQFF. Written as DNA, the CDR3 is TGTGCCAGCAGCCCGACGAAGGGGTCCAGCGCTCGGGGGTACAATGAGCAGTTCTTC.